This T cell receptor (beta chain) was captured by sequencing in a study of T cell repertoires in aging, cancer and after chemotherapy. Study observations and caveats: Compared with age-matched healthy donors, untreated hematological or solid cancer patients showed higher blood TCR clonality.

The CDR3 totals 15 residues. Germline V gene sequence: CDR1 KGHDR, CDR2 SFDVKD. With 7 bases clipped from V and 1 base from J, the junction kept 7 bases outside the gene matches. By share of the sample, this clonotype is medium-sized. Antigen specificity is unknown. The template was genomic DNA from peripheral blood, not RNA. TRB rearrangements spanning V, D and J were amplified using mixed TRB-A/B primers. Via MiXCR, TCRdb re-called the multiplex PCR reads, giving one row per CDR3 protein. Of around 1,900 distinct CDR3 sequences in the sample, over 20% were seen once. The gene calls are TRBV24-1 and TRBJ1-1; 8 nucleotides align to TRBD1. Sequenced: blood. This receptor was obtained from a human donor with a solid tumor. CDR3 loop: CATSSSGQGNTEAFF. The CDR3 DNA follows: TGTGCCACCAGCTCCAGCGGACAGGGGAACACTGAAGCTTTCTTT.